These T cell receptor beta chains were read from a single sample in a study of T cell responses to AZD1222 COVID-19 vaccine. The assay was immunoSEQ multiplex PCR, and TCRdb's table has in-frame clones only and misses some. The sample shows around 71,000 clones, about 82% of them seen only once. The sequencing used peripheral blood, collected on day 0 of AZD1222 vaccination. These receptors were taken from an adult in good health. Each CDR3 is given with its conserved first and last residue. A D gene is named only where the DNA matches it firmly. A clone size is listed for some rows: how often the clone was seen (once, few, many), or a class if it is expanded.

v_gene: TRBV15; j_gene: TRBJ2-3; d_gene: .; abundance: .; CDR3nt: TGTGCCACCAGCAGAGATCGGGGGAGCACAGATACGCAGTATTTT; CDR3aa: CATSRDRGSTDTQYF
v_gene: TRBV15; j_gene: TRBJ2-3; d_gene: TRBD2; abundance: .; CDR3nt: TGTGCCACCAGCGGGATACTAGCGGGTAGCACAGATACGCAGTATTTT; CDR3aa: CATSGILAGSTDTQYF
v_gene: TRBV29-1; j_gene: TRBJ1-1; d_gene: TRBD1; abundance: .; CDR3nt: TGCAGCGTTGAGAAGGGACAGGGGGCTGGGCGGGCTTTCTTT; CDR3aa: CSVEKGQGAGRAFF
v_gene: TRBV9; j_gene: TRBJ1-3; d_gene: .; abundance: .; CDR3nt: TGTGCCAGCAGCCCCACGTCAGGTTCAGGAAACACCATATATTTT; CDR3aa: CASSPTSGSGNTIYF
v_gene: TRBV27; j_gene: TRBJ2-6; d_gene: .; abundance: .; CDR3nt: TGTGCCAGCAGTTTATCTGTAGGCCTGGGCGGGGCCAACGTCCTGACTTTC; CDR3aa: CASSLSVGLGGANVLTF
v_gene: TRBV19; j_gene: TRBJ2-7; d_gene: TRBD1; abundance: once; CDR3nt: TGTGCCAGTAGTCCCCGACAGGGACACCACGAGCAGTACTTC; CDR3aa: CASSPRQGHHEQYF
v_gene: TRBV5-1; j_gene: TRBJ1-3; d_gene: .; abundance: .; CDR3nt: TGCGCCAGCAGCTTGGAAGGGACTCCCGGAAACACCATATATTTT; CDR3aa: CASSLEGTPGNTIYF
v_gene: TRBV5-1; j_gene: TRBJ2-5; d_gene: .; abundance: .; CDR3nt: TGCGCCAGCAGCCAAGGGCCGATCCCGAGCGAGACCCAGTACTTC; CDR3aa: CASSQGPIPSETQYF
v_gene: TRBV29-1; j_gene: TRBJ1-2; d_gene: TRBD1; abundance: .; CDR3nt: TGCAGCGTCTTACAGGGGGCGAACTATGGCTACACCTTC; CDR3aa: CSVLQGANYGYTF
v_gene: TRBV19; j_gene: TRBJ1-5; d_gene: TRBD1; abundance: .; CDR3nt: TGTGCCAGTAGTTTAAACAGGGGGCGTAGCAATCAGCCCCAGCATTTT; CDR3aa: CASSLNRGRSNQPQHF
v_gene: TRBV12-3/TRBV12-4; j_gene: TRBJ1-2; d_gene: TRBD1; abundance: .; CDR3nt: TGTGCCAGCAGTAGACAGGGGTTCTATGGCTACACCTTC; CDR3aa: CASSRQGFYGYTF
v_gene: TRBV7-9; j_gene: TRBJ2-5; d_gene: .; abundance: once; CDR3nt: TGTGCCAGCAGCAGACCGCAAGAGACCCAGTACTTC; CDR3aa: CASSRPQETQYF
v_gene: TRBV3-1/TRBV3-2; j_gene: TRBJ2-1; d_gene: .; abundance: few; CDR3nt: TGTGCCAGCAGCCAAGACCCATCATGGGAGCGGGACAATGAGCAGTTCTTC; CDR3aa: CASSQDPSWERDNEQFF
v_gene: TRBV6-2/TRBV6-3; j_gene: TRBJ2-4; d_gene: .; abundance: .; CDR3nt: TGTGCCAGCAGTGGGGTCATTCAGTACTTC; CDR3aa: CASSGVIQYF
v_gene: TRBV7-2; j_gene: TRBJ2-3; d_gene: .; abundance: .; CDR3nt: TGTGCCAGCAGGGACACCGGAGGGCTGGCAGATACGCAGTATTTT; CDR3aa: CASRDTGGLADTQYF
v_gene: TRBV27; j_gene: TRBJ2-2; d_gene: .; abundance: .; CDR3nt: TGTGCCAGCAGTTTATCCGGGGAGCTGTTTTTT; CDR3aa: CASSLSGELFF
v_gene: TRBV6-2/TRBV6-3; j_gene: TRBJ2-7; d_gene: TRBD1; abundance: .; CDR3nt: TGTGCCAGCAGTTACTCGGGGACAGGGCCCTACGAGCAGTACTTC; CDR3aa: CASSYSGTGPYEQYF
v_gene: TRBV13; j_gene: TRBJ2-7; d_gene: .; abundance: .; CDR3nt: TGTGCCAGCAGCTTAGACGAAGGGGGACGGCCAAACACCTACGAGCAGTACTTC; CDR3aa: CASSLDEGGRPNTYEQYF
v_gene: TRBV4-1; j_gene: TRBJ2-2; d_gene: .; abundance: .; CDR3nt: TGCGCCAGCAGCCAAGAACCAGGGTCCTTTCGGTCCGGGGAGCTGTTTTTT; CDR3aa: CASSQEPGSFRSGELFF
v_gene: TRBV9; j_gene: TRBJ2-3; d_gene: TRBD2; abundance: .; CDR3nt: TGTGCCAGCAGCGTAGGGATTCGGGAGGGCCTGGCAGATACGCAGTATTTT; CDR3aa: CASSVGIREGLADTQYF
v_gene: TRBV2; j_gene: TRBJ2-5; d_gene: .; abundance: .; CDR3nt: TGTGCCAGCAGTGAAGGGGCCAGGGTAAAGACCCAGTACTTC; CDR3aa: CASSEGARVKTQYF
v_gene: TRBV7-8; j_gene: TRBJ2-1; d_gene: TRBD2; abundance: .; CDR3nt: TGTGCCAGCAGCCCACTTGGGGGGGGCTCCTACAATGAGCAGTTCTTC; CDR3aa: CASSPLGGGSYNEQFF